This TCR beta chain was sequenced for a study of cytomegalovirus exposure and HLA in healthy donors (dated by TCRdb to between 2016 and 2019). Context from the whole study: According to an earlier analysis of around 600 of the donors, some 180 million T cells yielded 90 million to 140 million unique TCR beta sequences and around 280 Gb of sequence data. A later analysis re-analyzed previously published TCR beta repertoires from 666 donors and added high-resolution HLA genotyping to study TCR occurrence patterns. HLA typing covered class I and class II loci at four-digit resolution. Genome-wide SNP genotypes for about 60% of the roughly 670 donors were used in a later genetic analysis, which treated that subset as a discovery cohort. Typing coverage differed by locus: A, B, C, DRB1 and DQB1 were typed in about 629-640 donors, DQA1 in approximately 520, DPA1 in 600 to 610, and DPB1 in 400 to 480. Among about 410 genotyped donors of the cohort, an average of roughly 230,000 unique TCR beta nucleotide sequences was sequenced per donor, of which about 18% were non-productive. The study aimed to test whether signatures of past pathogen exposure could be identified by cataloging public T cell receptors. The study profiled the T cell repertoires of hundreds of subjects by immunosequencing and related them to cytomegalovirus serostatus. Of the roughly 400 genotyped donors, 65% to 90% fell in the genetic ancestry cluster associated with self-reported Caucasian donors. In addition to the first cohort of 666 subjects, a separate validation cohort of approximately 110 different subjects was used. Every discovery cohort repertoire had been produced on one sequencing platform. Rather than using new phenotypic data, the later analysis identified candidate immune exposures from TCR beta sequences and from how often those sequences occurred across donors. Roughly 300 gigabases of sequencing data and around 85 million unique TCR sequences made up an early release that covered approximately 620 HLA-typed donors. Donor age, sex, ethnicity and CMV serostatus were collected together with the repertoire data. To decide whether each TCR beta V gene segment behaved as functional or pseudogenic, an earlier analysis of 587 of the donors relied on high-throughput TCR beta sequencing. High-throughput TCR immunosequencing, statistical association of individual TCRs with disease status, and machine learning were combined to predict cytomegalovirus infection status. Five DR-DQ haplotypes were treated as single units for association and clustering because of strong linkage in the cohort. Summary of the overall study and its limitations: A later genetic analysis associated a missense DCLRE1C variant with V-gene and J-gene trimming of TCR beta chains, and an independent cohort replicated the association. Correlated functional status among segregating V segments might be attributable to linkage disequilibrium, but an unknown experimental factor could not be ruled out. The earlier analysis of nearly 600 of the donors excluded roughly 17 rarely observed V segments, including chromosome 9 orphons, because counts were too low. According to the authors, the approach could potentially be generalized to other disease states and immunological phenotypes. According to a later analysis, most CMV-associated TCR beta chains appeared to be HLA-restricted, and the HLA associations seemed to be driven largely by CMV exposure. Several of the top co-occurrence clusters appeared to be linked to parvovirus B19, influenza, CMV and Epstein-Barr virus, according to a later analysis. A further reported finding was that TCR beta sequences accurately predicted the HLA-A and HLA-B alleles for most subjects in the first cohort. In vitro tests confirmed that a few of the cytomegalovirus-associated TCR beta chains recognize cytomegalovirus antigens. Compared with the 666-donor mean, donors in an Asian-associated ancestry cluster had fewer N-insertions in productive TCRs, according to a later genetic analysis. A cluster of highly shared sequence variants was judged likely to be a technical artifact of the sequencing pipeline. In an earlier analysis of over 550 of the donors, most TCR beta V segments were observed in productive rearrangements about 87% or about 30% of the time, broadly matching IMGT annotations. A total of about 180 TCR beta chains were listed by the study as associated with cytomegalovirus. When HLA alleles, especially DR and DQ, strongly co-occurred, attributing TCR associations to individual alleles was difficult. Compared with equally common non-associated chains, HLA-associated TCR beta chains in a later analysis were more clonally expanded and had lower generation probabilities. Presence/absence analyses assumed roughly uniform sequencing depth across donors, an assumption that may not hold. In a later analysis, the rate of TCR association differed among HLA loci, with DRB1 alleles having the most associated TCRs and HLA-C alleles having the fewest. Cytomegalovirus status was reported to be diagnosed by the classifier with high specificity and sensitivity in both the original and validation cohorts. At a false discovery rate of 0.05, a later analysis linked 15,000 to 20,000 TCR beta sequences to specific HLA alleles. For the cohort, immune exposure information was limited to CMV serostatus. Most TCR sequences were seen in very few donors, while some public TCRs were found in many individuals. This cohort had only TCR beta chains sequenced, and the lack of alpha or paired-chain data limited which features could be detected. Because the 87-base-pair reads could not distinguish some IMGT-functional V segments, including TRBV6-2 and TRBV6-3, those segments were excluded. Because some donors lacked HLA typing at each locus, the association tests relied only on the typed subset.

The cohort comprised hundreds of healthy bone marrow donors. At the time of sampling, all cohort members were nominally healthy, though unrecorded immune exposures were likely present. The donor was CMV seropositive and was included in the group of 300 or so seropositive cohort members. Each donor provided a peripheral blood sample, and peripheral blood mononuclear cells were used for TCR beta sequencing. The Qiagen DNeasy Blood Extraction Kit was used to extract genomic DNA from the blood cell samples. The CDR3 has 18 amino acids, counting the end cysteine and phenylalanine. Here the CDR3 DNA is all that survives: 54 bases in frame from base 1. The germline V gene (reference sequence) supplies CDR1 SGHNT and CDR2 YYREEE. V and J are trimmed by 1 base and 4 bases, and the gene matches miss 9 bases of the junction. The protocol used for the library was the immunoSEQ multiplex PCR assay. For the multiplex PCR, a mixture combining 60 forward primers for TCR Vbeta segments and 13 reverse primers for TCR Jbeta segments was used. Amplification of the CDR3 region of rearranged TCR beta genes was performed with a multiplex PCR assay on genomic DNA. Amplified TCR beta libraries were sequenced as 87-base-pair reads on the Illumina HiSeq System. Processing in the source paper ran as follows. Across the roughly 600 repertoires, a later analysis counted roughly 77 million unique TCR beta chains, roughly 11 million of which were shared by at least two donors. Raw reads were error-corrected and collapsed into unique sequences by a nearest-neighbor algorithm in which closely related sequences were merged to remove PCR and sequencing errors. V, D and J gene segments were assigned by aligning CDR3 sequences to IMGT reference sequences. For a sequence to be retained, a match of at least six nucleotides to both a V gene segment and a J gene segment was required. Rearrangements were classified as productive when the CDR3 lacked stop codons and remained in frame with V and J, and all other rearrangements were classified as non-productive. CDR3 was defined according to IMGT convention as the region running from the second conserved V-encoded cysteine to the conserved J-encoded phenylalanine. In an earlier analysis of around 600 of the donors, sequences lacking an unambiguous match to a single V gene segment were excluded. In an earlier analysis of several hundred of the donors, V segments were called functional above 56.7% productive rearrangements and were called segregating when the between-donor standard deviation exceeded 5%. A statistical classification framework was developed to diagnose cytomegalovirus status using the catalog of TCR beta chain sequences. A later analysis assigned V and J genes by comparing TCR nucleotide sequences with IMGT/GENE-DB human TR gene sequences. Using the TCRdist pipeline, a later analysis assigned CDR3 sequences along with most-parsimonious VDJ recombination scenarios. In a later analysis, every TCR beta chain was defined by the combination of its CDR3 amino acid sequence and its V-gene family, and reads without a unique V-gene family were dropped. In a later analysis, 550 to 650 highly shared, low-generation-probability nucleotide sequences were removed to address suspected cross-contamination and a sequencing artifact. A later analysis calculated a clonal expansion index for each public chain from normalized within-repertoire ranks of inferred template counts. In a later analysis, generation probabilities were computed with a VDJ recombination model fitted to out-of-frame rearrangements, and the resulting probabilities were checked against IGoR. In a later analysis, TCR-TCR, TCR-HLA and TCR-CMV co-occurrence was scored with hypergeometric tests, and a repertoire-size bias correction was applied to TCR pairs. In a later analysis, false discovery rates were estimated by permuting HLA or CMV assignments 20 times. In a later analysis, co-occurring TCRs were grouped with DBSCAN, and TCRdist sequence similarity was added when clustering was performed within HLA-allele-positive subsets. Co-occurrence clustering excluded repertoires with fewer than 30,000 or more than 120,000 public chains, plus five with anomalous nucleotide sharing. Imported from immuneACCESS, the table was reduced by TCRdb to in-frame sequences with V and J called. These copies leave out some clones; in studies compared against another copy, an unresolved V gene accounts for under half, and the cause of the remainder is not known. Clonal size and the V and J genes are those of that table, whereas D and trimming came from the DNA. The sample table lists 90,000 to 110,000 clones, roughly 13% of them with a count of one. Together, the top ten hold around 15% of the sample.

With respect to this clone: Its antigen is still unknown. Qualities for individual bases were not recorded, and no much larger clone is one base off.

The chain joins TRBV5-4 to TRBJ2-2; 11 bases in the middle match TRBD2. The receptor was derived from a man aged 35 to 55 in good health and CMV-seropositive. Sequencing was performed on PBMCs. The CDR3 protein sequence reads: CASSLPVAGGPSTGELFF. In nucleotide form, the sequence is TGTGCCAGCAGCTTGCCAGTAGCGGGAGGGCCCAGCACCGGGGAGCTGTTTTTT.